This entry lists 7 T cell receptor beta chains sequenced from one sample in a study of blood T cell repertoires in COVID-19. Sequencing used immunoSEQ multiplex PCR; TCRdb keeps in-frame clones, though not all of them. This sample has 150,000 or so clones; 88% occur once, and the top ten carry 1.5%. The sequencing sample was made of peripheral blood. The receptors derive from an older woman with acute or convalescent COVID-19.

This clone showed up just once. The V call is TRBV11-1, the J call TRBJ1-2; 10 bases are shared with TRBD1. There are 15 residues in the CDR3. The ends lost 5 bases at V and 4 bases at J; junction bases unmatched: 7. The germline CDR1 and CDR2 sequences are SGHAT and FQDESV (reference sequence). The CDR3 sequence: CASSQTGTGAYGYTF. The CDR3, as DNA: TGTGCCAGCAGCCAGACCGGGACAGGGGCCTATGGCTACACCTTC.

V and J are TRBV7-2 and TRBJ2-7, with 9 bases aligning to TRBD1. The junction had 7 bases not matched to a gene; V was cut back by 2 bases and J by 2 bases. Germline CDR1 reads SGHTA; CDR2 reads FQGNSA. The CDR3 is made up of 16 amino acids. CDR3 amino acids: CASSLSRTGDTYEQYF. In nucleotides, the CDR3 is TGTGCCAGCAGCTTATCACGGACAGGGGATACCTACGAGCAGTACTTC.

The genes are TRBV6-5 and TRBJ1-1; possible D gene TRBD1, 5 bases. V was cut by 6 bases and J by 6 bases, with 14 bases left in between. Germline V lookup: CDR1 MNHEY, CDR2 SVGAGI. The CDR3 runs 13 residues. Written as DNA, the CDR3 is TGTGCCAGCAGACGATGGGACTCGGCTGAAGCTTTCTTT. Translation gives CASRRWDSAEAFF.

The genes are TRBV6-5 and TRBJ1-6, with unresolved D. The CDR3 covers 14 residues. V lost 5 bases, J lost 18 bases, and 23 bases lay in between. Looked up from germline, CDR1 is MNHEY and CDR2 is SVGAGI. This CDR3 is CASSPPRVGARPHF. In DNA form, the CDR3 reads TGTGCCAGCAGTCCCCCACGTGTTGGTGCCAGGCCCCACTTT.

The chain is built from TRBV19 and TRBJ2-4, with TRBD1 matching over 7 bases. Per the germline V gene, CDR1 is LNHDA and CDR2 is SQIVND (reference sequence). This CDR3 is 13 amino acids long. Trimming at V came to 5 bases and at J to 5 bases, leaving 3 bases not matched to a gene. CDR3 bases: TGTGCCAGTAGTCCCGGACAGGAAAACATTCAGTACTTC. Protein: CASSPGQENIQYF.

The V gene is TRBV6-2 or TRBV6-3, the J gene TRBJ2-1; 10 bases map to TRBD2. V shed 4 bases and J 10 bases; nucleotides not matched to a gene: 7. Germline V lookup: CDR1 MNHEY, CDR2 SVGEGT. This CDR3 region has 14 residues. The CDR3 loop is CASSSERGGEEQFF. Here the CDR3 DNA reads TGTGCCAGCAGTTCCGAGCGGGGGGGAGAAGAGCAGTTCTTC.

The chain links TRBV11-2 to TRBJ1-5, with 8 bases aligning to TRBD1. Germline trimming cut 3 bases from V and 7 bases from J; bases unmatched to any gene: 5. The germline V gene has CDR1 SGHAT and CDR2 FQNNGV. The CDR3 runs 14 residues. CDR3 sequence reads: CASSFQGAGQPQHF. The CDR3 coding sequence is TGTGCCAGCAGCTTTCAGGGGGCCGGGCAGCCCCAGCATTTT.